This TCR beta chain appears in the sequencing data of a study of identical twins. This clonotype was counted ten times or more. What it binds is not known. TCRdb reprocessed the 5' RACE reads with MiXCR, giving one entry per CDR3 protein. The sample lists approximately 620,000 distinct CDR3 sequences; 8.6% were seen once. Healthy Caucasian individuals made up all the donors. Findings and caveats of the study: Findings depended on cross-sectional statistics rather than tracking the same donors.

Another study also made use of these data, one on yellow fever vaccine responses in identical twins. As that report states: Reported findings indicate that twins' vaccine T cell responses seemed partially convergent, partially personalized.

This TCR came from a young woman in good health. The sample taken for sequencing was PBMCs.

The CDR3 region has the DNA TGCAGCGGGTATGGGGGGACCTACTCCTACAATGAGCAGTTCTTC. Translation gives CSGYGGTYSYNEQFF. The chain is built from TRBV29-1 and TRBJ2-1; D may be TRBD2 (6 bases). Trimming took off 7 bases at V and 0 bases at J, with 16 bases between the two ends. CDR3 length: 15 residues. From germline, CDR1 is SQVTM and CDR2 ANQGSEA.